Each of the 14 T cell receptor beta chains below was sequenced from the same sample in a study of OX40 agonist ivuxolimab in advanced cancers. The repertoire was sequenced with immunoSEQ multiplex PCR; TCRdb's copy has only in-frame clones and lacks some. The table includes around 76,000 clones, around 94% detected once. Sequenced here: CD4+ or CD8+ T cells sorted from blood, sampled in a trial of the OX40 agonist ivuxolimab. All receptors come from an adult with an advanced solid tumor such as melanoma, head and neck, liver or kidney cancer.

The chain links TRBV7-6 to TRBJ2-7; 8 bases align to TRBD1. CDR1 is SGHVS and CDR2 is FNYEAQ in the germline V gene. This CDR3 is 14 amino acids long. V trimming: 1 base; J trimming: 4 bases; junction bases outside the gene matches: 3. For the CDR3, the DNA is TGTGCCAGCAGCTTAGGGACAGGGAATTACGAGCAGTACTTC. It specifies CASSLGTGNYEQYF.

CDR3 region: CASSEGNRVGGNQPQHF. CDR3 DNA: TGTGCCAGCAGTGAAGGAAACAGGGTGGGAGGCAATCAGCCCCAGCATTTT. The chain links TRBV2 to TRBJ1-5; maybe TRBD1 (6 bases). Germline V lookup: CDR1 SNHLY, CDR2 FYNNEI. V lost 1 base to trimming and J lost 2 bases, with 15 bases between them. This CDR3 has 17 amino acids.

Of note for this clone: A junction end diverges from the germline sequence, so it may reflect a read error. The chain has TRBV6-5 and TRBJ2-7; a weak D match, TRBD2 (6 bases). This CDR3 comprises 13 residues. Germline lookup yields CDR1 MNHEY and CDR2 SVGAGI. Here the CDR3 reads CASSYFPGDEQYF. CDR3 nucleotide sequence: TGTGCCAGCAGCTACTTCCCGGGAGACGAGCAGTACTTC.

V and J are TRBV27 and TRBJ1-5; D unclear. Germline lookup yields CDR1 MNHEY and CDR2 SMNVEV (reference sequence). The V gene lost 5 bases and the J gene lost 4 bases, with 12 bases spanning the gap. The CDR3 consists of 14 residues. DNA for the CDR3: TGTGCCAGCAGTCCAACGTCAGGTAATCAGCCCCAGCATTTT. Translated, it gives CASSPTSGNQPQHF.

This clone appeared a single time. The rearrangement uses TRBV10-3 and TRBJ2-7; TRBD2 matches 7 bases. The length of the CDR3 is 14 residues. The germline V gene has CDR1 ENHRY and CDR2 SYGVKD. V shed 4 bases, J shed 2 bases, and the junction held 5 bases outside the gene matches. The CDR3 protein is CAISGGGAPYEQYF. The DNA for the CDR3 is TGTGCCATCAGTGGGGGGGGAGCCCCCTACGAGCAGTACTTC.

This clone came up once. DNA for the CDR3: TGCGCCAGCAGCTTGGGGGCCTACGAGCAGTACTTC. Translation gives CASSLGAYEQYF. V gene TRBV5-1 combines with J gene TRBJ2-7; D not resolved. Germline V CDR1 and CDR2: SGHRS, YFSETQ. This CDR3 spans 12 amino acids. The V end lost 0 bases, the J end lost 2 bases, and 3 bases lay between the germline ends.

The chain recombines TRBV4-3 with TRBJ2-3; D remains ambiguous. This CDR3 is built from 16 residues. CDR1 and CDR2 (germline): LGHNA, YSLEER. V was shortened by 1 base and J by 2 bases, with 13 bases between the two germline ends. CDR3 DNA sequence: TGCGCCAGCAGCCAAGTATCGGCAGCTTACACAGATACGCAGTATTTT. Its translation is CASSQVSAAYTDTQYF.

The chain combines TRBV13 with TRBJ2-7; 12 bases align to TRBD2. V trimming: 4 bases; J trimming: 6 bases; junction bases outside the gene matches: 4. The germline V gene has CDR1 PRHDT and CDR2 FYEKMQ (reference sequence). This CDR3 has 14 amino acids. CDR3 DNA: TGTGCCAGCAGCTCCACGGGACTAGCGGGCGAGCAGTACTTC. Its protein is CASSSTGLAGEQYF.

This chain connects TRBV13 to TRBJ2-2; no firm D call. The CDR3 has 17 residues. CDR1 is PRHDT and CDR2 is FYEKMQ in the germline V gene (reference sequence). V was shortened by 0 bases and J by 2 bases, with 13 bases between the two germline ends. The CDR3 reads CASSLGPVEYNTGELFF. The CDR3 region has the DNA TGTGCCAGCAGCTTAGGCCCCGTGGAATACAACACCGGGGAGCTGTTTTTT.

This chain's CDR3 is CASSQEVFGGNGGEQYF. The DNA for the CDR3 is TGCGCCAGCAGCCAAGAGGTCTTCGGGGGGAACGGAGGCGAGCAGTACTTC. The V gene is TRBV4-3, the J gene TRBJ2-7, with TRBD2 matching 7 bases. With 0 bases clipped from V and 6 bases from J, the junction kept 14 bases outside the gene matches. This CDR3 has 17 residues. Germline-derived CDR1 and CDR2 are LGHNA and YSLEER.

This chain links TRBV15 with TRBJ2-7, with D perhaps assigned TRBD1 or TRBD2 (5 bases each). CDR3 size: 14 residues. V was clipped by 5 bases and J by 3 bases, with 14 bases between them. The germline V gene has CDR1 LNHNV and CDR2 YYDKDF (reference sequence). The DNA of the CDR3 is TGTGCCACCAGCGGGGGTTGGGAGAGCTACGAGCAGTACTTC. Its translation is CATSGGWESYEQYF.

The rearrangement uses TRBV9 and TRBJ2-7, with D perhaps matching TRBD1 (6 bases). The germline V and J ends were trimmed by 0 bases and 5 bases, with 15 bases remaining between them. Germline V gene data show CDR1 as SGDLS and CDR2 as YYNGEE. This CDR3 comprises 15 residues. CDR3 coding DNA: TGTGCCAGCAGCGTAGACCCGGGGCCAGGGGACGAGCAGTACTTC. Amino acid sequence: CASSVDPGPGDEQYF. The complete variable domain, with remaining parts taken from reference TRBV9 and TRBJ2-7, reads DSGVTQTPKHLITATGQRVTLRCSPRSGDLSVYWYQQSLDQGLQFLIQYYNGEERAKGNILERFSAQQFPDLHSELNLSSLELGDSALYFCASSVDPGPGDEQYFGPGTRLTVT.

V usage is TRBV7-8 and J usage is TRBJ1-1, with a tentative D call TRBD1 (5 bases). This CDR3 spans 13 amino acids. Germline values: CDR1 SGHVS, CDR2 FQNEAQ. The V gene lost 8 bases and the J gene lost 3 bases, with 13 bases spanning the gap. The CDR3 coding sequence is TGTGCCAGCCACGGGACGGAGCACACTGAAGCTTTCTTT. Its translation is CASHGTEHTEAFF.

CDR3 residues: CASSLGTGPNEQYF. The CDR3 DNA follows: TGTGCCAGCAGTTTAGGGACAGGGCCCAACGAGCAGTACTTC. The V call is TRBV27, the J call TRBJ2-7; 9 bases fit TRBD1. The CDR3 spans 14 residues. V trimming: 2 bases; J trimming: 5 bases; junction bases outside the gene matches: 4. Germline V gives CDR1 MNHEY, CDR2 SMNVEV (reference sequence).